The entry that follows covers one TCR beta chain sequence. The antigen remains unidentified. The PCR was carried out with 60 Vbeta primers and 13 Jbeta primers. The method was immunoSEQ multiplex PCR; TCRdb's version includes in-frame clones alone and lacks a portion of them. The profile shows about 190,000 clones, around 78% of them singletons. This sample stems from a study of cytomegalovirus exposure and HLA in healthy donors. Germline V lookup: CDR1 SGHNT, CDR2 YYREEE (reference sequence). The V end was cut by 3 bases, the J end by 7 bases, with 28 bases between. The CDR3 length is 19 residues. Whole-study findings and limits: Later on, analysis showed that most CMV-associated TCR beta chains appeared to be HLA-restricted. Cytomegalovirus association was listed for 170 or so TCR beta chains.

The chain links TRBV5-4 to TRBJ2-2; a possible D gene is TRBD1 (6 bases). Sequencing used PBMCs. The receptor was derived from a woman between 25 and 40 years old in good health and CMV-seropositive. In nucleotides, the CDR3 is TGTGCCAGCAGCTCCGCCGGTGGGGGCAGGGGATGGTTCAACGGGGAGCTGTTTTTT. It is translated as CASSSAGGGRGWFNGELFF.